Listed here are 32 T cell receptor beta chains from one sample, sequenced in a study of tissue T cells after allogeneic stem cell transplantation. Libraries were prepared by immunoSEQ multiplex PCR; TCRdb keeps only in-frame clonotypes and omits some of them. This sample yields over 450 clones, of which 60% to 80% are seen a single time; 10% to 13% belongs to the top ten. The sequenced sample was gut tissue. These receptors were taken from a female BALB/c mouse in good health. MHC haplotype of the mouse line: H2-d.

Comments on this clone: The germline and genes are mouse ones. The observed sequence ends 1 residue before the CDR3 terminus, with the missing tail filled in from the germline J gene. This rearrangement joins TRBV24 to TRBJ2-4, with D tentatively TRBD1 (5 bases). V shed 4 bases and J shed 3 bases, with 8 bases lying between them. The length of the CDR3 is 13 residues. The germline CDR1 and CDR2 sequences are KGHTA and FRNEEI. CDR3 residues: CASSPPGQNTLYF. The sequenced CDR3 bases are TGTGCCAGCAGTCCCCCAGGGCAAAACACCTTGTAC.

With regard to this clone: Gene names and germline refer to mouse. The DNA ends 1 residue before the CDR3 does, and the rest of the CDR3 is filled in from the germline J gene. The chain employs TRBV4 and TRBJ2-4; 9 positions match TRBD2. Germline trimming cut 5 bases from V and 7 bases from J; bases unmatched to any gene: 4. The CDR3 runs to 13 residues. Germline V CDR1 and CDR2: LGHDT, YNNKQL (reference sequence). The CDR3 sequence: CASSPWGGDTLYF. The sequenced CDR3 bases are TGTGCCAGCAGCCCTTGGGGGGGCGACACCTTGTAC.

Only a few counts were recorded for this clone. Each gene name is a mouse one. The read is 1 residue too short to cover the CDR3 end, so that end is filled in from the germline J gene. J is TRBJ2-7 and V is TRBV5; D may be TRBD1 (6 bases). V was clipped by 2 bases and J by 5 bases, with 7 bases between them. In germline, CDR1 is LGHNA, CDR2 YNLKQL (reference sequence). The CDR3 sequence is 12 residues long. The CDR3: CASSQPGDEQYF. The covered CDR3 bases are TGTGCCAGCAGCCAACCAGGGGATGAACAGTAC.

Notes on this clone: Gene and germline names: mouse. With the read ending 1 residue before the CDR3 end, the germline J gene is used to fill in that end. The rearrangement uses TRBV2 and TRBJ2-7; TRBD2 agrees at 12 bases. Trimming took 1 base from V and 3 from J; bases not matched to a gene: 4. This CDR3 contains 16 residues. Germline CDR1 is LGHNA and CDR2 is YSYQKL. CDR3 amino acids: CASSQGGTGGIYEQYF. The CDR3 bases that were read are TGTGCCAGCAGCCAAGGTGGGACTGGGGGGATCTATGAACAGTAC.

Regarding this clone: Gene names and germline refer to mouse. The CDR3 is cut off 1 residue early in the read; its end comes from the germline J gene. The V call is TRBV13-2, the J call TRBJ1-5, with TRBD1 matching 10 bases. This CDR3 has 17 residues. V gave up 3 bases and J gave up 3 bases; unmatched junction bases: 9. Germline CDR1 reads NNHNN; CDR2 reads SYGAGS (reference sequence). This chain's CDR3 is CASGGPGQGLGNQAPLF. The part of the CDR3 DNA that was read is TGTGCCAGCGGTGGGCCGGGACAGGGGTTGGGCAACCAGGCTCCGCTT.

Comments on this clone: Gene names are mouse gene names. The DNA ends 1 residue before the CDR3 does, and the rest of the CDR3 is filled in from the germline J gene. V and J are TRBV31 and TRBJ2-4; D is unresolved. There are 12 residues in the CDR3. Trimming took 4 bases from V and 1 from J, leaving 6 bases between them. The germline CDR1 and CDR2 sequences are GKSSPN and SITVG. The covered CDR3 bases are TGTGCCTGGAAGGGTGGTCAAAACACCTTGTAC. Protein: CAWKGGQNTLY. The complete CDR3 reads CAWKGGQNTLYF.

A note on this clone: The germline and genes are mouse ones. The missing CDR3 end, 1 residue past where the read stops, is filled in from the germline J gene. The chain uses TRBV17 and TRBJ2-5, with 10 bases fitting TRBD2. The CDR3 runs 15 residues. The germline gives CDR1 MNHDT, CDR2 YYDKIL. V trimming: 5 bases; J trimming: 8 bases; junction bases outside the gene matches: 10. The part of the CDR3 DNA that was read is TGTGCTAGCAGTCCCCGGGACTGGGGTTCTGTCACCCAGTAC. It encodes CASSPRDWGSVTQY. Given in full, the CDR3 is CASSPRDWGSVTQYF.

With regard to this clone: Gene names and germline refer to mouse. The read ends 1 residue early relative to the CDR3; the germline J gene fills the gap. The chain is built from TRBV14 and TRBJ2-3, with a weak D call TRBD2 (6 bases). The CDR3 has 15 amino acids. The ends were cut back, 5 bases at V and 3 bases at J, with 16 bases in the middle. The germline gives CDR1 SGHDT, CDR2 FRDEAV. The DNA read from the CDR3 is TGTGCCAGCAGCCTCCTGGGGAGGGAGGCAGAAACGCTGTAT. It specifies CASSLLGREAETLY. The CDR3 reads in full as CASSLLGREAETLYF.

A note on this clone: The gene names here belong to mouse. Sequencing ends 1 residue short of the CDR3 end; the germline J gene provides the rest. This chain uses TRBV13-2 with TRBJ2-7; 8 positions match TRBD2. CDR1 and CDR2 (germline): NNHNN, SYGAGS (reference sequence). V shed 0 bases, J shed 2 bases, and the junction held 4 bases outside the gene matches. The CDR3 has 15 amino acids. This CDR3 is CASGDVGGGAYEQYF. The DNA read from the CDR3 is TGTGCCAGCGGTGATGTCGGGGGGGGCGCCTATGAACAGTAC.

As for this clone: Gene names are the mouse ones. The sequenced fragment ends 1 residue before the CDR3 boundary, so the rest is inferred from the germline J gene. The gene calls are TRBV5 and TRBJ2-4; weak D call: TRBD1 (5 bases). Germline assignment: CDR1 LGHNA and CDR2 YNLKQL (reference sequence). The CDR3 has 13 amino acids. V lost 0 bases and J 8 bases, leaving 9 bases between the germline ends. Incomplete CDR3 DNA: TGTGCCAGCAGCCAAGATAGGCAGGGCACCTTGTAC. Translation: CASSQDRQGTLY. In full, the CDR3 reads CASSQDRQGTLYF.

On this clone itself: The gene names here belong to mouse. From the germline J gene comes the end of the CDR3, since the read stops 1 residue before it. V and J are TRBV1 and TRBJ1-1; no clear D. CDR1 is NSQYPW and CDR2 is LRSPGD in the germline V gene (reference sequence). V lost 1 base to trimming and J lost 1 base, with 4 bases between them. The CDR3 spans 13 residues. The part of the CDR3 DNA that was read is TGCACCTGCAGTGCAGGACAAAACACAGAAGTCTTC. The encoded protein is CTCSAGQNTEVF. The whole CDR3 protein reads CTCSAGQNTEVFF.

As to this clone: The listed genes are named as in mouse. The read is 1 residue too short to cover the CDR3 end, so that end is filled in from the germline J gene. The J gene is TRBJ2-1, the V gene TRBV24, with D perhaps matching TRBD1 (5 bases). The V gene lost 2 bases and the J gene lost 1 base, with 6 bases spanning the gap. The CDR3 contains 14 residues. Germline V gene lookup returns CDR1 KGHTA and CDR2 FRNEEI. The chain's CDR3 is CASSLQGNYAEQFF. The DNA read from the CDR3 is TGTGCCAGCAGTCTGCAGGGAAACTATGCTGAGCAGTTC.

A note on this clone: Mouse gene names and germline throughout. The read stops 1 residue short of the end of the CDR3; the missing end is completed from the germline J gene. The genes are TRBV13-2 and TRBJ1-2, with a weak D call TRBD1 (6 bases). V dropped 2 bases and J dropped 0 bases, with 8 bases sitting between them. The CDR3 length is 14 residues. Germline V gene lookup returns CDR1 NNHNN and CDR2 SYGAGS (reference sequence). This CDR3 is CASGDRGANSDYTF. CDR3 bases read: TGTGCCAGCGGTGACAGGGGAGCAAACTCCGACTACACC.

Note on this clone: The genes are named according to mouse. Here the CDR3 reads CASGEGTGGAETLYF. Incomplete CDR3 DNA: TGTGCCAGCGGTGAGGGGACTGGGGGGGCAGAAACGCTGTAT. The chain recombines TRBV13-2 with TRBJ2-3; TRBD2 aligns across 12 bases. The sequence runs out 1 residue before the end of the CDR3; the remainder is reconstructed from the germline J gene. CDR3 length equals 15 residues. Germline-derived CDR1 and CDR2 are NNHNN and SYGAGS (reference sequence). Unmatched junction bases numbered 1, after V lost 2 bases and J lost 3 bases.

There are a few counts of this clone. Gene names are the mouse ones. The read ends 1 residue shy of where the CDR3 ends; the end is completed using the germline J gene. The chain links TRBV1 to TRBJ2-3; no definite D call. The CDR3 is 13 residues long. The germline V gene encodes CDR1 NSQYPW and CDR2 LRSPGD (reference sequence). V gave up 2 bases and J gave up 0 bases, with 3 bases separating them. The covered CDR3 bases are TGCACCTGCAGTGCAACTAGTGCAGAAACGCTGTAT. Protein: CTCSATSAETLY. The whole CDR3 reads CTCSATSAETLYF.

This clone was seen only a few times. Each gene name is a mouse one. The CDR3 end lies 1 residue beyond the end of the read and is filled in from the germline J gene. The chain is built from TRBV13-2 and TRBJ1-5; 9 bases are shared with TRBD1. Germline V gives CDR1 NNHNN, CDR2 SYGAGS (reference sequence). The CDR3 runs to 16 residues. The V segment lost 0 bases and the J segment 4 bases; nucleotides outside the gene matches: 5. Incomplete CDR3 DNA: TGTGCCAGCGGTGATGCTTTGGGGACAGGGAACCAGGCTCCGCTT. Its translation: CASGDALGTGNQAPL. The entire CDR3 protein is CASGDALGTGNQAPLF.

This clone was counted between two and nine times. Gene names and germline match the mouse. The observed sequence ends 1 residue before the CDR3 terminus, with the missing tail filled in from the germline J gene. The chain joins TRBV30 to TRBJ2-7, with 10 bases matching TRBD1. Germline CDR1 reads SQVVS; CDR2 reads ANEGSEA. J was trimmed by 1 base and V by 2 bases; bases with no gene match: 5. This CDR3 region has 15 residues. The DNA read from the CDR3 is TGTAGTTCTAGACATCCGGGACAGGGGTCCTATGAACAGTAC. Translation: CSSRHPGQGSYEQY. The CDR3 in its entirety is CSSRHPGQGSYEQYF.

With respect to this clone: Gene names and germline refer to mouse. The read finishes 1 residue shy of the CDR3 end, and the germline J gene is used to complete it. The chain links TRBV5 to TRBJ1-1, with D hard to call. The CDR3 spans 11 residues. V lost 4 bases and J lost 8, with 8 bases in between. The germline CDR1 and CDR2 sequences are LGHNA and YNLKQL (reference sequence). The sequenced part of the CDR3 DNA is TGTGCCAGCAGCCTCCACGGGGAAGTCTTC. Protein sequence: CASSLHGEVF. The full CDR3 reads CASSLHGEVFF.

Of note for this clone: The gene names given are mouse names. The CDR3 end is not reached by the read, which stops 1 residue before it; the germline J gene fills it in. V and J are TRBV13-2 and TRBJ2-5; TRBD2 matches 8 bases. V trimming: 0 bases; J trimming: 2 bases; junction bases outside the gene matches: 2. The CDR3 covers 15 residues. Germline CDR1 NNHNN, CDR2 SYGAGS (reference sequence). The sequenced part of the CDR3 DNA is TGTGCCAGCGGTGATGTTACTGGGGGCCAAGACACCCAGTAC. Translation: CASGDVTGGQDTQY. The complete CDR3 reads CASGDVTGGQDTQYF.

Regarding this clone: Germline and genes: mouse. The DNA ends 1 residue before the CDR3 does, and the rest of the CDR3 is filled in from the germline J gene. V and J are TRBV4 and TRBJ2-1; possibly TRBD1 for D (6 bases). CDR3 size: 14 residues. Trimming took 4 bases from V and 1 from J, leaving 8 bases between them. Germline CDR1 reads LGHDT; CDR2 reads YNNKQL (reference sequence). The covered CDR3 bases are TGTGCCAGCAGCTCGGGACAAAACTATGCTGAGCAGTTC. This encodes CASSSGQNYAEQF. The complete CDR3 sequence is CASSSGQNYAEQFF.

Details on this clone: Here the gene names and germline are mouse. The CDR3 end falls 1 residue outside the read, so it is completed with the germline J gene. This chain joins TRBV16 and TRBJ2-4; D is unclear. CDR3 size: 12 residues. V was cut by 0 bases and J by 7 bases, with 5 bases left in between. Germline V gene data show CDR1 as SGHSA and CDR2 as FRNQAP. The CDR3 here is CASSLEGDTLYF. The sequenced part of the CDR3 DNA is TGTGCAAGCAGCTTAGAGGGTGACACCTTGTAC. Supplemented by reference TRBV16 and TRBJ2-4, the full variable domain reads NAGVIQTPRHKVTGKGQEATLWCEPISGHSAVFWYRQTIVQGLEFLTYFRNQAPIDDSGMPKERFSAQMPNQSHSTLKIQSTQPQDSAVYLCASSLEGDTLYFGAGTRLSVL.

This clone was detected a few times. Gene names refer to mouse genes. The DNA ends 1 residue before the CDR3 does, and the rest of the CDR3 is filled in from the germline J gene. This rearrangement joins TRBV13-1 to TRBJ1-2, with 9 bases lining up with TRBD1. CDR1 is NSHNY, CDR2 SYGAGN, per germline. V shed 3 bases, J shed 3 bases, and the junction held 3 bases outside the gene matches. This CDR3 has 14 residues. The DNA read from the CDR3 is TGTGCCAGCAGTGCGGACAGGGGTGACTCCGACTACACC. This sequence encodes CASSADRGDSDYT. The CDR3, in full, reads CASSADRGDSDYTF.

Comment on this clone: Germline and genes: mouse. The read terminates 1 residue ahead of where the CDR3 ends, so the germline J gene completes it. This chain links TRBV29 with TRBJ1-4; D is ambiguous. This CDR3 contains 17 residues. Trimming shortened V by 0 bases and J by 0 bases, and 11 bases separated the two germline ends. Germline CDR1 is MSHET and CDR2 is SYDVDS. CDR3 protein: CASSLSLDIISNERLFF. The CDR3 DNA, read in part, is TGTGCTAGCAGTTTATCCCTTGACATCATTTCCAACGAAAGATTATTT.

On this clone itself: Gene names denote mouse genes. Sequencing ends 1 residue short of the CDR3 end; the germline J gene provides the rest. The chain couples TRBV13-2 to TRBJ1-6; the D is unclear. TRBJ1-6 is treated as an ORF (open reading frame) with a function not yet certain. CDR1 is NNHNN and CDR2 is SYGAGS in the germline V gene (reference sequence). The CDR3 totals 16 residues. V lost 0 bases and J 1 base, leaving 8 bases between the germline ends. Here the CDR3 reads CASGDEVKSYNSPLYF. The CDR3 bases that were read are TGTGCCAGCGGTGATGAAGTCAAATCCTATAATTCGCCCCTCTAC.

Points on this clone: The genes and germline here are from mouse. The read falls 1 residue short of the CDR3 end, and the missing part is taken from the germline J gene. The gene calls are TRBV5 and TRBJ1-1; D not certain. The CDR3 spans 13 residues. Per the germline V gene, CDR1 is LGHNA and CDR2 is YNLKQL (reference sequence). V was cut by 1 base and J by 1 base, with 4 bases left in between. The covered CDR3 bases are TGTGCCAGCAGCCAAGTGGGGAACACAGAAGTCTTC. It specifies CASSQVGNTEVF. The whole CDR3 reads CASSQVGNTEVFF.

This clone has just one count. Genes and germline are mouse. From the germline J gene comes the end of the CDR3, since the read stops 1 residue before it. V is TRBV13-1 and J is TRBJ2-7; unclear D gene. The CDR3 totals 12 residues. Germline loops: CDR1 NSHNY, CDR2 SYGAGN. V lost 0 bases to trimming and J lost 7 bases, with 8 bases between them. CDR3 sequence reads: CASSDAAFEQYF. CDR3 DNA (partial): TGTGCCAGCAGTGATGCAGCCTTCGAACAGTAC.

This clone has more than one count but fewer than ten. The gene names here belong to mouse. The missing CDR3 end, 1 residue past where the read stops, is filled in from the germline J gene. J is TRBJ2-7 and V is TRBV13-2; D is possibly TRBD1 (6 bases). Germline lookup yields CDR1 NNHNN and CDR2 SYGAGS (reference sequence). The CDR3 totals 13 residues. V was shortened by 3 bases and J by 0 bases, with 7 bases between the two germline ends. CDR3 residues: CASGGGGSYEQYF. The CDR3 bases that were read are TGTGCCAGCGGTGGAGGGGGCTCCTATGAACAGTAC.

Comment on this clone: One end of the junction is discordant with germline, which a read error may explain. Genes and germline come from the mouse. The CDR3 goes on 1 residue after the read ends, and that part is filled in from the germline J gene. The sample carries other DNA sequences with the same CDR3. The chain has TRBV14 and TRBJ2-5; unclear D gene. Germline assignment: CDR1 SGHDT and CDR2 FRDEAV. The CDR3 has 13 residues. Incomplete CDR3 DNA: TGCGCCAGCAGTTTAGGTAACCAAGACACCCAGTAC. Protein: CASSLGNQDTQY. The entire CDR3 protein is CASSLGNQDTQYF.

This clone was seen a few times. Mouse gene names apply. The read comes to an end 1 residue before the CDR3 does, leaving the germline J gene to fill in the end. The chain recombines TRBV13-1 with TRBJ2-7, with 11 nucleotides matching TRBD2. With 4 bases clipped from V and 3 bases from J, the junction kept 6 bases outside the gene matches. The V gene's germline CDR1 is NSHNY and CDR2 SYGAGN. The CDR3 is made up of 15 amino acids. CDR3 DNA, as far as it was read: TGTGCCAGCAGTCCCCCGGACTGGGGGGTCTATGAACAGTAC. It is translated as CASSPPDWGVYEQY. The whole CDR3 protein reads CASSPPDWGVYEQYF.

About this clone: The listed genes are named as in mouse. The CDR3 goes on 1 residue after the read ends, and that part is filled in from the germline J gene. The chain links TRBV17 to TRBJ1-3, with D possibly being TRBD1 (5 bases). Trimming removed 3 bases at V and 2 bases at J, with 11 bases between. The CDR3 is made up of 15 amino acids. Germline assignment: CDR1 MNHDT and CDR2 YYDKIL. The CDR3 sequence is CASSSSGQAGNTLYF. The CDR3 DNA, read in part, is TGTGCTAGCAGTAGTTCAGGGCAGGCTGGAAATACGCTCTAT.

This clone was counted a few times. Genes and germline are mouse. The observed sequence ends 1 residue before the CDR3 terminus, with the missing tail filled in from the germline J gene. This chain uses TRBV13-2 with TRBJ2-3, with no clear D. CDR3 length: 11 residues. Trimming took off 3 bases at V and 5 bases at J, with 4 bases between the two ends. The V gene's germline CDR1 is NNHNN and CDR2 SYGAGS (reference sequence). The sequenced CDR3 bases are TGTGCCAGCGGTGCCGGAGAAACGCTGTAT. Translated: CASGAGETLY. The full CDR3 protein reads CASGAGETLYF.

A note on this clone: Here the gene names and germline are mouse. Read coverage stops 1 residue before the CDR3 terminus; the germline J gene supplies the remainder. The chain couples TRBV29 to TRBJ2-3, with 8 positions matching TRBD1. With 3 bases clipped from V and 2 bases from J, the junction kept 4 bases outside the gene matches. The CDR3 spans 15 residues. CDR1 MSHET and CDR2 SYDVDS come from the germline V gene. The CDR3 DNA, read in part, is TGTGCTAGCAGTTTCAGGGGGCGCCTTGCAGAAACGCTGTAT. It is translated as CASSFRGRLAETLY. The complete CDR3 reads CASSFRGRLAETLYF.